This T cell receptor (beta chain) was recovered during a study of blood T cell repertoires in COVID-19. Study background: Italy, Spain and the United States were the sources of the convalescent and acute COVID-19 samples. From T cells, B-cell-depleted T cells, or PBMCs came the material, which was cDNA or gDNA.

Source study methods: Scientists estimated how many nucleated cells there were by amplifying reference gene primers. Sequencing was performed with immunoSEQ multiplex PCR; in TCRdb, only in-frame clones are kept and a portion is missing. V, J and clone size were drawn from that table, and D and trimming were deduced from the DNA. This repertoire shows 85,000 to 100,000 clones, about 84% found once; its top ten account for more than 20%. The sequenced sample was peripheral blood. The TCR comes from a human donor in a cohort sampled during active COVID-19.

The CDR3 DNA reads as TGTGCCAGCTCCCACGGGGGAGATACGCAGTATTTT. As protein: CASSHGGDTQYF. The rearrangement joins TRBV6-5 to TRBJ2-3, with a weak D call TRBD2 (6 bases). Trimming removed 8 bases from V and 5 bases from J, with 11 bases in between. CDR1 and CDR2 from the germline V gene are MNHEY and SVGAGI. The CDR3 is made up of 12 amino acids.